A selection of T cell receptor beta chains follows, all from one sample in a study of CD8+ T cells in alopecia areata. Sequenced by immunoSEQ multiplex PCR; TCRdb stores in-frame clones only, minus some. Of hundreds of thousands of clones listed, roughly two thirds were seen once; the top ten hold about 1.3%. The sequences come from CD4+ T cells sorted from blood, collected at week 0. The receptor source for this set is a human donor with alopecia areata. Each CDR3 is given with its conserved first and last residue. The order of the fields is J gene, V gene, D gene, clone size, CDR3 DNA, CDR3 protein. A D gene is named only where the DNA matches it firmly. Size is omitted from some rows. Given values are once, few, many or a class for expanded clones.

>TRBJ1-6|TRBV30|-|-
TGTGCCTGGAGTGTGGCGGGACAAGATTCACCCCTCCACTTT
CAWSVAGQDSPLHF
>TRBJ2-7|TRBV7-9|-|few
TGTGCCAGCAGCTTCGGGAGCCTTTGGGGCGGCGAGCAGTACTTC
CASSFGSLWGGEQYF
>TRBJ1-2|TRBV30|-|-
TGTGCCTGGACCGTGGGGACTGGCTACACCTTC
CAWTVGTGYTF
>TRBJ2-7|TRBV6-5|TRBD1|few
TGTGCCAGCAGTTCGGGACAGTTCTACGAGCAGTACTTC
CASSSGQFYEQYF
>TRBJ2-6|TRBV30|-|-
TGTGCCTGGAGTTCAGGTGGGGCCAACGTCCTGACTTTC
CAWSSGGANVLTF
>TRBJ1-5|TRBV9|TRBD1|-
TGTGCCAGCAGCGTATCACAGGGGGAAGGTCAGCCCCAGCATTTT
CASSVSQGEGQPQHF
>TRBJ2-2|TRBV23-1|-|-
TGCGCCAGCAGTCAATATCTGAACAGGGAGAACACCGGGGAGCTGTTTTTT
CASSQYLNRENTGELFF
>TRBJ2-2|TRBV2|-|few
TGTGCCAGCAGCGCCTTTCAGGGCGGGGAGCTGTTTTTT
CASSAFQGGELFF
>TRBJ1-1|TRBV20-1|-|-
TGCAGAGCAGGGCCGGGGACTGAAGCTTTCTTT
CRAGPGTEAFF
>TRBJ2-5|TRBV29-1|-|-
TGCAGCGTTGGCGTCCTCCCCGATAGCGACGAGACCCAGTACTTC
CSVGVLPDSDETQYF
>TRBJ1-6|TRBV30|-|-
TGTGCCTGGAGCGGGACCGTGGGTTCACCCCTCCACTTT
CAWSGTVGSPLHF
>TRBJ2-7|TRBV9|TRBD1|few
TGTGCCAGCAGCGGAAACCGGGACAGGGGGACCGAGCAGTACTTC
CASSGNRDRGTEQYF
>TRBJ2-3|TRBV7-9|-|-
TGTGCCAGCAGCTCCCGGGGATGGGGGAACACAGATACGCAGTATTTT
CASSSRGWGNTDTQYF
>TRBJ1-2|TRBV25-1|-|-
TGTGCCAGCAACACAGGGTGGAGTGGCTACACCTTC
CASNTGWSGYTF
>TRBJ2-7|TRBV29-1|-|-
TGCAGCGCCTTTGACAGGTTTGTGAACGAGCAGTACTTC
CSAFDRFVNEQYF
>TRBJ2-3|TRBV5-4|TRBD2|-
TGTGCCAGCAGCTTTGTAGCGGGGGGGCCTGATACGCAGTATTTT
CASSFVAGGPDTQYF
>TRBJ1-3|TRBV6-1|-|-
TGTGCCAGCAGTGGGACATCTGGAAACACCATATATTTT
CASSGTSGNTIYF
>TRBJ2-2|TRBV30|TRBD2|-
TGTGCCGGCTCGCTAGCGGGCGGCACCGGGGAGCTGTTTTTT
CAGSLAGGTGELFF
>TRBJ1-3|TRBV30|TRBD1|few
TGTGCCTGGAGTTTGGACAGGGCACTCGGAGACACCATATATTTT
CAWSLDRALGDTIYF
>TRBJ2-1|TRBV18|TRBD2|-
TGTGCCAGCTCACCACTTGGCGGGGTTGGACTAGCGCGGAATGAGCAGTTCTTC
CASSPLGGVGLARNEQFF
>TRBJ1-5|TRBV29-1|-|-
TGCAGCGTTGAGGCAGGCCCTGATAGCAATCAGCCCCAGCATTTT
CSVEAGPDSNQPQHF
>TRBJ2-7|TRBV7-2|-|-
TGTGCCAGCAGCCCCTCCGGGACATATGCCTACGAGCAGTACTTC
CASSPSGTYAYEQYF
>TRBJ2-1|TRBV29-1|-|-
TGCAGCGCGGGACAATCCCTTGGGAATGAGCAGTTCTTC
CSAGQSLGNEQFF
>TRBJ2-7|TRBV6-5|-|once
TGTGCCAGCAGTCAGGGACCATTGGGCGAGCAGTACTTC
CASSQGPLGEQYF
>TRBJ2-7|TRBV27|TRBD2|-
TGTGCCAGCAGTTCTCGGACTAGCGGGGGGCACCACTCCTACGAGCAGTACTTC
CASSSRTSGGHHSYEQYF
>TRBJ2-2|TRBV9|-|-
TGTGCCAGCAGCCCCTCCGTCGGGGCCGGAGGCGGGGAGCTGTTTTTT
CASSPSVGAGGGELFF
>TRBJ1-4|TRBV30|-|-
TGTGCCTGGAGTGTATCATCGGGGGGGACATCAACTAATGAAAAACTGTTTTTT
CAWSVSSGGTSTNEKLFF
>TRBJ2-7|TRBV6-1|-|-
TGTGCCAGCAGTGAAGTTAATTACGAGCAGTACTTC
CASSEVNYEQYF
>TRBJ2-5|TRBV7-2|-|-
TGTGCCAGCAGCTTAGGCCTAGCGAGAGAGACCCAGTACTTC
CASSLGLARETQYF